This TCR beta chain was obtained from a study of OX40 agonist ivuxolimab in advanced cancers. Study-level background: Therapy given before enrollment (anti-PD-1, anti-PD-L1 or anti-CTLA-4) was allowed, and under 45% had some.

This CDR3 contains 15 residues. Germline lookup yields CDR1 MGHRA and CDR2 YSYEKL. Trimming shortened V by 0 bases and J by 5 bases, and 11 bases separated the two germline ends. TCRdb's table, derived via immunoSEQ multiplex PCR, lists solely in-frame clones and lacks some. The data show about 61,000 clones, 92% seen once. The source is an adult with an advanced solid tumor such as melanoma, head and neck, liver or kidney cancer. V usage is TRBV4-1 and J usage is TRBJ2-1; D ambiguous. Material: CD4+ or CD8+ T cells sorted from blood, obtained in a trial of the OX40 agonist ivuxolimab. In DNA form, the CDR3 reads TGCGCCAGCAGCCAAGAGTTCCACCCAAACAATGAGCAGTTCTTC. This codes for CASSQEFHPNNEQFF.